The clone carrying this TCR beta chain was seen ten or more times. Its target is not known. The CDR3 extends over 12 amino acids. Trimming left V 5 bases short and J 8 bases short, with 12 bases between. The V gene's germline CDR1 is MNHEY and CDR2 SVGEGT. RNA transcripts were the template for amplifying TCR beta CDR3 regions. HTBI primers were employed in a first-round RT-PCR of the TCR CDR3. TCRdb passed the multiplex PCR reads through MiXCR, listing each CDR3 protein once. The sample gives approximately 300,000 distinct CDR3 sequences, over 15% of which show up once; 55% to 60% is in the top ten. The data are from a study of T cells in Graves' hyperthyroidism and ophthalmopathy. Across the study: Peripheral blood draws took place at initial diagnosis, ahead of any treatment.

Study-level findings and limits: A median around six months before onset, the model predicted ophthalmopathy.

The clonotype originates from a woman in her sixties with Graves' ophthalmopathy. Sequencing was performed on blood. The rearrangement joins TRBV6-2 or TRBV6-3 to TRBJ1-2; tentative D call: TRBD1 (5 bases). Here the CDR3 DNA reads TGTGCCAGCAGTCCTCGAGGGGTCGGCTACACCTTC. Its translation is CASSPRGVGYTF.